Listed below are T cell receptor beta chains from one sample, sequenced in a study of cytomegalovirus exposure and HLA in healthy donors. The data were produced by immunoSEQ multiplex PCR, yet TCRdb's version contains in-frame clones alone and is incomplete. The data show some 93,000 clones, under 90% seen once. Sequencing was done on a sample of PBMCs. These receptors originate from a man aged 50 to 60 in good health and CMV-seronegative. CDR3s include the opening cysteine and the closing phenylalanine or tryptophan. The D gene is left open where the match is weak. Rows may omit the clone size; those that give it use once, few, many or a size class.

length,D,V,size,J,DNA,CDR3
14,TRBD1,TRBV27,NA,TRBJ1-2,TGTGCCAGCAGTTTATCGGACAGGGTAGGCGGCTACACCTTC,CASSLSDRVGGYTF
15,NA,TRBV7-2,NA,TRBJ2-7,TGTGCCAGCAGCTTAGCGGGGGCGGTTGTAGATGAGCAGTACTTC,CASSLAGAVVDEQYF
19,TRBD2,TRBV30,NA,TRBJ2-1,TGTGCCTGGAGTGTTGAGTTAGAGATGCGCGGGGGCTCCTACAATGAGCAGTTCTTC,CAWSVELEMRGGSYNEQFF
16,TRBD1,TRBV10-3,NA,TRBJ1-6,TGTGCCATCAGCTCCACCGGGACAGGGATTCGTTCACCCCTCCACTTT,CAISSTGTGIRSPLHF
15,TRBD2,TRBV29-1,NA,TRBJ2-1,TGCAGCGTCAGGACTAGCGGGAGGGGGCGGGATGAGCAGTTCTTC,CSVRTSGRGRDEQFF
17,NA,TRBV28,once,TRBJ1-1,TGTGCCAGCAGCCTGGCGATAGGGAAGCGGACGAACACTGAAGCTTTCTTT,CASSLAIGKRTNTEAFF
13,NA,TRBV15,NA,TRBJ2-1,TGTGCCACCAGCCTCCGGGGTACCAATGAGCAGTTCTTC,CATSLRGTNEQFF
12,NA,TRBV25-1,NA,TRBJ2-2,TGTGCCAGCCTTCGGAGGGCCGGGGAGCTGTTTTTT,CASLRRAGELFF
17,NA,TRBV11-2,NA,TRBJ2-7,TGTGCCAGCAGCTGGGAAGGGGGTCTAGCGGCCTCCTACGAGCAGTACTTC,CASSWEGGLAASYEQYF
12,NA,TRBV6-1,few,TRBJ2-3,TGTGCCAGCGGGCACGAGACAGATACGCAGTATTTT,CASGHETDTQYF
15,TRBD2,TRBV5-1,NA,TRBJ2-1,TGCGCCAGCAGCTTGGCGGCTAGCGGCTACAATGAGCAGTTCTTC,CASSLAASGYNEQFF
13,NA,TRBV9,NA,TRBJ2-7,TGTGCCAGCAGCGTTCAGGGATTCGGCGAGCAGTACTTC,CASSVQGFGEQYF
15,TRBD1,TRBV7-7,NA,TRBJ2-2,TGTGCTAGCAGCTTAGAGAGGGGGCGCACCGGGGAGCTGTTTTTT,CASSLERGRTGELFF
14,TRBD2,TRBV28,NA,TRBJ2-7,TGTGCCAGCAGGCTAGCGGGAGCAATATACGAGCAGTACTTC,CASRLAGAIYEQYF
18,TRBD1,TRBV7-8,NA,TRBJ2-1,TGTGCCAGCAGCCTCACTCCAACCGGGACAGCCGCCTACAATGAGCAGTTCTTC,CASSLTPTGTAAYNEQFF
16,NA,TRBV6-1,NA,TRBJ2-6,TGTGCCAGCAGTGAAACAGGATGGAGCAGGGCCAACGTCCTGACTTTC,CASSETGWSRANVLTF
16,NA,TRBV5-1,NA,TRBJ2-5,TGCGCCAGCAGCCGGAGGGGGGGGCGGTTGGAAGAGACCCAGTACTTC,CASSRRGGRLEETQYF
14,TRBD1,TRBV7-2,few,TRBJ2-5,TGTGCCAGCAGCCGAGGGGGCAGGCAAGAGACCCAGTACTTC,CASSRGGRQETQYF